The sequence of this T cell receptor (beta chain) was determined in a study of T cell repertoires in cytomegalovirus infection. The CDR3 runs 13 residues. Trimming shortened V by 7 bases and J by 6 bases, and 12 bases separated the two germline ends. The table lists this clonotype with a few counts. TCRdb called the reads again in MiXCR, with one record for every CDR3 protein. This table holds around 490,000 distinct CDR3 sequences, about a quarter found once. This TCR derives from a human donor in good health (CMV status not recorded). Some clones in this sample may be carry-over from other donors' samples. The chain couples TRBV12-3 or TRBV12-4 to TRBJ1-4; the D is unclear. The sequenced material came from PBMCs. CDR3 in amino acids: CASTAQWDEKLFF. In nucleotides, the CDR3 is TGTGCCAGCACCGCACAGTGGGATGAAAAACTGTTTTTT.